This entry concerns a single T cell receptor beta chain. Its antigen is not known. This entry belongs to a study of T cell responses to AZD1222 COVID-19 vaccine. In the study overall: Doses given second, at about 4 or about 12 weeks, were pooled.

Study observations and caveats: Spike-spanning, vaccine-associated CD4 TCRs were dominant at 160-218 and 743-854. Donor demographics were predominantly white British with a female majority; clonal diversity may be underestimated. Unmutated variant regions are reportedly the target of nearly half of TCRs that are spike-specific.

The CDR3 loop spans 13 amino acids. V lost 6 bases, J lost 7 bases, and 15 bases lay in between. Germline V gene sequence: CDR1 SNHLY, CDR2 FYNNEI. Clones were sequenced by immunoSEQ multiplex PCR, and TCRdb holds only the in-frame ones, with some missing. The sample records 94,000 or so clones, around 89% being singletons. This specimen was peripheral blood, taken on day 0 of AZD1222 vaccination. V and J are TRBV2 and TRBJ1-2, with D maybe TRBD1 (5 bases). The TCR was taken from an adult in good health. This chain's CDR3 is CASRGGRGSGYTF. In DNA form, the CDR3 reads TGTGCCAGCAGGGGGGGACGGGGCAGTGGCTACACCTTC.